This passage covers 17 T cell receptor beta chains from one sample sequenced in a study of regulatory T cells in long-lasting Graves disease. For TCR beta, libraries came from iRepertoire HTBI primers and Arm-PCR of CDR3 regions. TCRdb fed the multiplex PCR reads into MiXCR, producing one record per CDR3 protein. The repertoire consists of fewer than 450,000 distinct CDR3 sequences, with 15% occurring once and the leading ten covering 7.8%. The sample's time point: newly diagnosed GD, antithyroid drugs for less than 3 months. PBMC RNA served as the TCR library source. The same data also contributed to another study, on T cells in Graves' hyperthyroidism and ophthalmopathy.

The starting material was peripheral blood mononuclear cells (PBMCs), obtained at new diagnosis, from a patient treated with antithyroid drugs. Receptors were obtained from a woman between 40 and 55 years old with Graves disease.

There are many counts of this clonotype. The genes are TRBV10-2 and TRBJ2-7, with D perhaps matching TRBD1 (5 bases). The germline V gene encodes CDR1 WSHSY and CDR2 SAAADI. The CDR3 runs to 14 residues. Trimming stripped 6 bases from V and 6 bases from J, with 18 bases between. The CDR3, as DNA: TGCGCCAGCAGGTGGGATGGGGCCCCCGGCGAGCAGTACTTC. Translation: CASRWDGAPGEQYF.

This chain uses TRBV20-1 with TRBJ2-3; D is uncertain. Germline CDR1 and CDR2: DFQATT and SNEGSKA (reference sequence). The CDR3 spans 13 residues. Trimming pared 0 bases from V and 2 bases from J, leaving 6 bases between. The chain's CDR3 is CSARELTTDTQYF. CDR3 DNA: TGCAGTGCTAGAGAACTAACCACAGATACGCAGTATTTT.

In its sample, this clonotype was seen many times. This chain uses TRBV7-2 with TRBJ2-7, with 12 bases fitting TRBD2. This CDR3 has 16 residues. Germline V CDR1 and CDR2: SGHTA, FQGNSA. V lost 7 bases to trimming and J lost 4 bases; unmatched junction nucleotides: 11. CDR3 protein: CASTRLAGALGYEQYF. The CDR3 DNA reads as TGTGCCAGCACTAGACTAGCGGGAGCTTTGGGATACGAGCAGTACTTC.

This clonotype has only a few counts. The rearrangement uses TRBV25-1 and TRBJ1-1; unclear D gene. The CDR3 is made up of 11 amino acids. CDR1 MGHDK and CDR2 SYGVNS come from the germline V gene. Trimming pared 3 bases from V and 7 bases from J, leaving 6 bases between. DNA for the CDR3: TGTGCCAGCAGTGACCGGGTTGAAGCTTTCTTT. Translating it yields CASSDRVEAFF.

This clonotype has a handful of counts. This chain connects TRBV9 to TRBJ2-2; D perhaps matches TRBD2 (6 bases). Germline V lookup: CDR1 SGDLS, CDR2 YYNGEE. V was shortened by 6 bases and J by 4 bases, with 13 bases between the two germline ends. The CDR3 has 14 amino acids. This CDR3 is CASNPRGGTGELFF. DNA of the CDR3: TGTGCCAGCAACCCGAGGGGAGGCACCGGGGAGCTGTTTTTT.

This clonotype was observed at least ten times. In DNA, the CDR3 is TGCGCCAGCAGCTTGGATCAGAGCTCCTATAATTCACCCCTCCACTTT. Translating gives CASSLDQSSYNSPLHF. This rearrangement joins TRBV5-1 to TRBJ1-6; D remains ambiguous. Germline V lookup: CDR1 SGHRS, CDR2 YFSETQ. The CDR3 sequence is 16 residues long. V lost 0 bases and J 0 bases, leaving 7 bases between the germline ends.

This clonotype was counted many times. The genes are TRBV18 and TRBJ2-1, with D perhaps given as TRBD1 or TRBD2 (6 bases each). Trimming removed 1 base at V and 7 bases at J, with 20 bases between. The CDR3 length is 17 residues. The V gene's germline CDR1 is KGHSH and CDR2 LQKENI. CDR3 bases: TGTGCCAGCTCACCACACGTCCCGGGAGTAGGGGGGAATGAGCAGTTCTTC. It encodes CASSPHVPGVGGNEQFF.

This clonotype was counted many times. The chain has TRBV6-5 and TRBJ1-1; D uncertain. This CDR3 region has 17 residues. V lost 4 bases to trimming and J lost 4 bases, with 22 bases between them. From germline, CDR1 is MNHEY and CDR2 SVGAGI. The CDR3: CASSWNFGVGMGTEAFF. The CDR3 DNA reads TGTGCCAGCAGTTGGAACTTCGGGGTAGGGATGGGCACTGAAGCTTTCTTT.

The chain joins TRBV5-1 to TRBJ2-3; 8 bases align to TRBD1. Trimming took 4 bases from V and 2 from J; bases not matched to a gene: 3. Germline lookup yields CDR1 SGHRS and CDR2 YFSETQ. The CDR3 has 14 residues. The CDR3, as DNA: TGCGCCAGCAGCACGGGACAGGACACAGATACGCAGTATTTT. It yields the protein CASSTGQDTDTQYF. The full variable domain, with the rest looked up from reference TRBV5-1 and TRBJ2-3, is KAGVTQTPRYLIKTRGQQVTLSCSPISGHRSVSWYQQTPGQGLQFLFEYFSETQRNKGNFPGRFSGRQFSNSRSEMNVSTLELGDSALYLCASSTGQDTDTQYFGPGTRLTVL.

The chain joins TRBV19 to TRBJ1-1, with no clear D. Germline V gene sequence: CDR1 LNHDA, CDR2 SQIVND (reference sequence). V was clipped by 2 bases and J by 1 base, with 20 bases between them. The CDR3 loop spans 18 amino acids. The CDR3: CASSILRAAAGGNTEAFF. The DNA for the CDR3 is TGTGCCAGTAGTATACTGAGGGCTGCGGCTGGTGGGAACACTGAAGCTTTCTTT. Full variable domain (remainder filled in from reference TRBV19 and TRBJ1-1): DGGITQSPKYLFRKEGQNVTLSCEQNLNHDAMYWYRQDPGQGLRLIYYSQIVNDFQKGDIAEGYSVSREKKESFPLTVTSAQKNPTAFYLCASSILRAAAGGNTEAFFGQGTRLTVV.

This chain links TRBV25-1 with TRBJ1-2; possibly TRBD1 for D (5 bases). V lost 0 bases and J 2 bases, leaving 10 bases between the germline ends. There are 15 residues in the CDR3. CDR1 is MGHDK, CDR2 SYGVNS, per germline. CDR3 in DNA: TGTGCCAGCAGTGAATATGACAGTCTCAACTATGGCTACACCTTC. It encodes CASSEYDSLNYGYTF.

The gene calls are TRBV4-1 and TRBJ1-3; unclear D gene. Germline V gives CDR1 MGHRA, CDR2 YSYEKL. The CDR3 sequence is 17 residues long. Trimming pared 0 bases from V and 2 bases from J, leaving 14 bases between. This CDR3 is CASSQEKTATPGNTIYF. CDR3 sequence (DNA): TGCGCCAGCAGCCAAGAGAAAACCGCCACTCCTGGAAACACCATATATTTT.

This clonotype was seen at least ten times. The chain is built from TRBV15 and TRBJ2-1; maybe TRBD2 (5 bases). Germline V gives CDR1 LNHNV, CDR2 YYDKDF (reference sequence). The CDR3 totals 15 residues. V gave up 0 bases and J gave up 9 bases, with 15 bases separating them. CDR3 sequence (DNA): TGTGCCACCAGCAGAGATAATACTAGATGGCGTGAGCAGTTCTTC. This codes for CATSRDNTRWREQFF.

The gene calls are TRBV5-1 and TRBJ2-1; possibly TRBD2 for D (6 bases). The CDR3 covers 15 residues. V was cut by 1 base and J by 7 bases, with 15 bases left in between. Germline V gives CDR1 SGHRS, CDR2 YFSETQ. CDR3 loop: CASSLFTGEENEQFF. The DNA of the CDR3 is TGCGCCAGCAGCTTGTTTACGGGAGAAGAAAATGAGCAGTTCTTC.

The sample holds a few counts of this clonotype. A much bigger clone sits one base away, suggesting this may be a read error. The chain employs TRBV28 and TRBJ2-1; D might be TRBD2 (6 bases). The CDR3 is made up of 14 amino acids. The germline CDR1 and CDR2 sequences are MDHEN and SYDVKM. V dropped 8 bases and J dropped 4 bases, with 15 bases sitting between them. The CDR3 loop reads CASGASDQYNEQFF. As DNA, the CDR3 is TGTGCCAGCGGTGCTAGCGACCAATACAATGAGCAGTTCTTC.

The chain links TRBV7-2 to TRBJ1-1; TRBD1 matches at 8 bases. V shed 5 bases and J 8 bases; nucleotides not matched to a gene: 10. The CDR3 is 14 residues long. Germline CDR1 is SGHTA and CDR2 is FQGNSA. DNA of the CDR3: TGTGCCAGCAGCCCGCAGGGGGCTGGGGGGGAAGCTTTCTTT. Protein product: CASSPQGAGGEAFF. Based on the CDR3 plus reference TRBV7-2 and TRBJ1-1, the full variable domain is GAGVSQSPSNKVTEKGKDVELRCDPISGHTALYWYRQSLGQGLEFLIYFQGNSAPDKSGLPSDRFSAERTGGSVSTLTIQRTQQEDSAVYLCASSPQGAGGEAFFGQGTRLTVV.

This clonotype was picked up one time. The chain has TRBV6-2 or TRBV6-3 and TRBJ1-4; D is unresolved. V dropped 6 bases and J dropped 4 bases, with 9 bases sitting between them. Germline lookup yields CDR1 MNHEY and CDR2 SVGEGT. This CDR3 contains 13 residues. CDR3 region: CASRVELNEKLFF. The CDR3 DNA follows: TGTGCCAGCAGGGTCGAACTTAATGAAAAACTGTTTTTT.